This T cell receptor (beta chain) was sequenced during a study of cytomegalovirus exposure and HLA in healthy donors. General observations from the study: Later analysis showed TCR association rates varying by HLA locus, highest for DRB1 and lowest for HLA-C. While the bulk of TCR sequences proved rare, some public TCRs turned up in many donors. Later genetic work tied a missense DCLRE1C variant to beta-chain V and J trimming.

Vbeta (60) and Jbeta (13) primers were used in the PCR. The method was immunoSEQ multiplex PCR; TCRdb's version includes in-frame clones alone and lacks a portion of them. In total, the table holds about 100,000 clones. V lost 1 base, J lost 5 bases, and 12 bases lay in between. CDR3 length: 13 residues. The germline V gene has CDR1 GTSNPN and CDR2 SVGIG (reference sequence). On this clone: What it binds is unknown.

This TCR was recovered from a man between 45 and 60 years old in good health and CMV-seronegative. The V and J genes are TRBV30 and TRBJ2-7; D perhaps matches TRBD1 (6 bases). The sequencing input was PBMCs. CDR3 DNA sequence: TGTGCCTGGAGTGACCTAGGGGGAGACGAGCAGTACTTC. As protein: CAWSDLGGDEQYF.